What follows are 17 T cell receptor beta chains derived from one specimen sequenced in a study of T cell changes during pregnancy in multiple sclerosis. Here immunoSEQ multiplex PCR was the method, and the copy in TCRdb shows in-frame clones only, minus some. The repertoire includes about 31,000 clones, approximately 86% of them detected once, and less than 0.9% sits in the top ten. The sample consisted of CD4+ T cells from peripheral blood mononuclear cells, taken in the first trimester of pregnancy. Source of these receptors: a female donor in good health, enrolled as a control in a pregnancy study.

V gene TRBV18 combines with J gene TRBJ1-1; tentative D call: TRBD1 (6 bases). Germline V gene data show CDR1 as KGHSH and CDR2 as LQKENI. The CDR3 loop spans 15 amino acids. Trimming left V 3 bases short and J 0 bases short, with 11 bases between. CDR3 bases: TGTGCCAGCTCACCTCGGGACATAATGAACACTGAAGCTTTCTTT. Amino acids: CASSPRDIMNTEAFF.

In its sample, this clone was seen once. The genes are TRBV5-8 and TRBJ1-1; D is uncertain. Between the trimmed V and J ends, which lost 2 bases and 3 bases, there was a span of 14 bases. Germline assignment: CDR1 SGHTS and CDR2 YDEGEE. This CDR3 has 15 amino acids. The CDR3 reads CASSFGEAYHTEAFF. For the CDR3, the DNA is TGTGCCAGCAGCTTTGGCGAAGCGTACCACACTGAAGCTTTCTTT.

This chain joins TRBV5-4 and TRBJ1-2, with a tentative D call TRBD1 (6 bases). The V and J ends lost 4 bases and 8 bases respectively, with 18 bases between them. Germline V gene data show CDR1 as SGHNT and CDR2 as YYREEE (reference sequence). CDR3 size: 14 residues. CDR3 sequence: CASSQEAGATGYTF. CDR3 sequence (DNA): TGTGCCAGCAGCCAGGAGGCAGGGGCGACCGGCTACACCTTC.

CDR3 region: CASSKQHTDTQYF. CDR3 DNA sequence: TGTGCCAGCAGCAAACAACACACAGATACGCAGTATTTT. The chain has TRBV5-4 and TRBJ2-3; D is uncertain. CDR1 and CDR2 from the germline V gene are SGHNT and YYREEE (reference sequence). The germline V and J ends were trimmed by 4 bases and 2 bases, with 8 bases remaining between them. The CDR3 is 13 amino acids.

CDR3 coding DNA: TGCGCCAGCAGCTTGGCCGGGACAGGGGGTTGGAATGAGCAGTTCTTC. Its protein is CASSLAGTGGWNEQFF. The chain is built from TRBV5-1 and TRBJ2-1, with TRBD1 matching 11 bases. CDR3 length equals 16 residues. CDR1 is SGHRS, CDR2 YFSETQ, per germline. V lost 0 bases and J lost 7; bases outside the gene matches: 6.

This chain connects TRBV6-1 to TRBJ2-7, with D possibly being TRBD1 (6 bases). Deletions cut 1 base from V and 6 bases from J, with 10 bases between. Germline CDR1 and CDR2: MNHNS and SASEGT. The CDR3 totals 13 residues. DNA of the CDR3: TGTGCCAGCAGTGAAGTCCGGGACACCGAGCAGTACTTC. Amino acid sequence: CASSEVRDTEQYF.

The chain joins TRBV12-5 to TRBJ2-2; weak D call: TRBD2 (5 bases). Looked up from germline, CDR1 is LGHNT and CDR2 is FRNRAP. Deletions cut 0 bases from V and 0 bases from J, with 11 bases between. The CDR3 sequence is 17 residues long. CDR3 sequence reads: CASGLVLEFANTGELFF. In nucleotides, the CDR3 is TGTGCTAGTGGTTTGGTACTAGAATTCGCGAACACCGGGGAGCTGTTTTTT. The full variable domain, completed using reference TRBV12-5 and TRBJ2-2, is DARVTQTPRHKVTEMGQEVTMRCQPILGHNTVFWYRQTMMQGLELLAYFRNRAPLDDSGMPKDRFSAEMPDATLATLKIQPSEPRDSAVYFCASGLVLEFANTGELFFGEGSRLTVL.

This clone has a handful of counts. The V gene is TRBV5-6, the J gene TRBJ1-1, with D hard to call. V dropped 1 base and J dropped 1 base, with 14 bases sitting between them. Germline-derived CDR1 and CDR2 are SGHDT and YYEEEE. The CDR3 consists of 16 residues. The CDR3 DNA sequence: TGTGCCAGCAGCTTGTTATCGAGACACTCGAACACTGAAGCTTTCTTT. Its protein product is CASSLLSRHSNTEAFF.

The CDR3 DNA reads as TGTGCCAGTAGTATAAGGGAGGTTGGGGCCAACGTCCTGACTTTC. The encoded protein is CASSIREVGANVLTF. The V and J genes are TRBV19 and TRBJ2-6; TRBD2 might be the D (6 bases). Germline V gene lookup returns CDR1 LNHDA and CDR2 SQIVND (reference sequence). Trimming shortened V by 2 bases and J by 3 bases, and 8 bases separated the two germline ends. The CDR3 is made up of 15 amino acids.

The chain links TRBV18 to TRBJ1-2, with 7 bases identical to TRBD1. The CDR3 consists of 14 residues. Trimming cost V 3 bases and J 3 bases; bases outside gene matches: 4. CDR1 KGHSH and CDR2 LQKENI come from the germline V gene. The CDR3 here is CASSPSGGYYGYTF. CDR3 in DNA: TGTGCCAGCTCACCGTCAGGGGGATACTATGGCTACACCTTC.

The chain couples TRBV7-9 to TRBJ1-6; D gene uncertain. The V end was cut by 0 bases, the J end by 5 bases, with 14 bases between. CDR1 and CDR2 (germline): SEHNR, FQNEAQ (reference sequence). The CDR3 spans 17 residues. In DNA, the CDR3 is TGTGCCAGCAGCTTAGCCTTTCTGGGGAGGGATAATTCACCCCTCCACTTT. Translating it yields CASSLAFLGRDNSPLHF.

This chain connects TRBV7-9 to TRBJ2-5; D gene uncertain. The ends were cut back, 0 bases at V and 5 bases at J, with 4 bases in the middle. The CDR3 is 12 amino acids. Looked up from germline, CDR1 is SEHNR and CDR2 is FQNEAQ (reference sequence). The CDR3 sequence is CASSLARETQYF. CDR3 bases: TGTGCCAGCAGCTTAGCCCGGGAGACCCAGTACTTC.

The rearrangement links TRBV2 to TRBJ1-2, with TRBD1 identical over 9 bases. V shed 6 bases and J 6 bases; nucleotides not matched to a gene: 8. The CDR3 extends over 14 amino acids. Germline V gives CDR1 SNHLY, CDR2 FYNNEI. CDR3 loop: CASRPGQGIDGYTF. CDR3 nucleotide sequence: TGTGCCAGCAGGCCGGGACAGGGTATTGATGGCTACACCTTC.

The CDR3 sequence: CASSFKRDRTGEQYF. The CDR3 DNA follows: TGTGCCAGCAGCTTTAAAAGGGACAGGACGGGCGAGCAGTACTTC. The chain combines TRBV7-2 with TRBJ2-7; 8 bases agree with TRBD1. Germline CDR1 reads SGHTA; CDR2 reads FQGNSA. This CDR3 spans 15 amino acids. J gave up 6 bases and V 3 bases, and 10 bases lay outside the gene matches. The full variable domain, completed using reference TRBV7-2 and TRBJ2-7, is GAGVSQSPSNKVTEKGKDVELRCDPISGHTALYWYRQSLGQGLEFLIYFQGNSAPDKSGLPSDRFSAERTGGSVSTLTIQRTQQEDSAVYLCASSFKRDRTGEQYFGPGTRLTVT.

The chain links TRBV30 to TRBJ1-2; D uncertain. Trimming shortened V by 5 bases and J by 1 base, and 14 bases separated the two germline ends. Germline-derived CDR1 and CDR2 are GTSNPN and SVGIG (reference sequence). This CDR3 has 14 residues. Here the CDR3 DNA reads TGTGCCTGGGGAAGAGGGAGATTTAACTATGGCTACACCTTC. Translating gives CAWGRGRFNYGYTF.

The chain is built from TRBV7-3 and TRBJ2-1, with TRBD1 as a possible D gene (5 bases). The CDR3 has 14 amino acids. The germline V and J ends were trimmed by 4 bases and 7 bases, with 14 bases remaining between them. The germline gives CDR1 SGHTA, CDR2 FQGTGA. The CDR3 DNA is TGTGCCAGCAGCTCCCGAAACGCAGGGAATGAGCAGTTCTTC. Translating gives CASSSRNAGNEQFF.

CDR3 amino acids: CASSEFRGNSPLHF. CDR3 bases: TGTGCCAGCAGTGAATTCAGGGGAAATTCACCCCTCCACTTT. V gene TRBV2 combines with J gene TRBJ1-6; TRBD1 is a possible D gene (6 bases). CDR1 SNHLY and CDR2 FYNNEI come from the germline V gene. V dropped 2 bases and J dropped 7 bases, with 9 bases sitting between them. This CDR3 has 14 amino acids.